This TCR beta chain was profiled in a study of T-cell reconstitution after alpha-beta-depleted transplantation in children. Regarding the study as a whole: Several hundred expanded graft clones reportedly gave rise to the alpha-beta T cells present about two months after transplant.

The V gene end was trimmed by 6 bases and the J gene end by 4 bases; junction bases not matched to a gene: 6. Germline CDR1 DFQATT, CDR2 SNEGSKA (reference sequence). The CDR3 is 14 residues long. This clonotype was detected only a few times. The antigen is not known. It was with unique molecular identifiers that the TCRbeta library was prepared. Using its own MiXCR run on the PCR reads, TCRdb lists one record per CDR3 protein. The data hold 800,000 to 1,000,000 distinct CDR3 sequences, with about 29% observed a single time. The chain carries TRBV20-1 and TRBJ2-1; 10 bases line up with TRBD1. Specimen: PBMCs, mostly from graft donor cells, collected 360 days after TCRalphabeta/CD19-depleted stem cell transplant. This clonotype originated in a boy less than two years old who had a stem cell transplant for SCID, so the T cells may come from the graft donor. In DNA form, the CDR3 reads TGCAGTGCGGGGGACAGGGGCGTTTACAATGAGCAGTTCTTC. Protein: CSAGDRGVYNEQFF.